A single sample is the source of the 28 T cell receptor beta chains below, sequenced in a study of identical twins. Via MiXCR, TCRdb re-called the 5' RACE reads, giving one row per CDR3 protein. The sample has 350,000 to 600,000 distinct CDR3 sequences, 14% seen once. The same sample was also studied in work on yellow fever vaccine responses in identical twins.

Material for sequencing was CD4+ T cells sorted from blood. All receptors come from a woman between 18 and 29 years old in good health.

This clonotype appeared a few times. V is TRBV6-2 or TRBV6-3 and J is TRBJ2-3, with 7 bases aligning to TRBD2. Trimming took 6 bases from V and 0 from J; bases not matched to a gene: 6. Germline CDR1 reads MNHEY; CDR2 reads SVGEGT. There are 15 residues in the CDR3. The CDR3: CASRSHSGSTDTQYF. The CDR3 coding sequence is TGTGCCAGCAGATCCCATAGCGGGAGCACAGATACGCAGTATTTT.

This clonotype was seen a handful of times. The chain joins TRBV3-1 to TRBJ2-3; 7 bases agree with TRBD2. The CDR3 is made up of 14 amino acids. Germline CDR1 is LGHDT and CDR2 is YNNKEL (reference sequence). CDR3 sequence reads: CNLLAAPRTDTQYF. In DNA, the CDR3 is TGTAATCTTCTAGCGGCCCCCAGAACAGATACGCAGTATTTT.

The chain is built from TRBV19 and TRBJ2-5; D ambiguous. Trimming removed 5 bases at V and 0 bases at J, with 13 bases between. Germline CDR1 LNHDA, CDR2 SQIVND (reference sequence). This CDR3 is 15 amino acids long. This chain's CDR3 is CASSSGRLNQETQYF. As DNA, the CDR3 is TGTGCCAGTAGTTCGGGCAGGCTAAACCAAGAGACCCAGTACTTC.

In its sample, this clonotype was seen many times. The chain couples TRBV6-1 to TRBJ2-7, with D possibly TRBD2 on 6 matching bases. Germline CDR1 MNHNS, CDR2 SASEGT. The CDR3 spans 14 residues. Trimming cost V 8 bases and J 2 bases, with 16 bases left between them. The DNA for the CDR3 is TGTGCCAGCGCGGGAAGGAGGGCTGCCTACGAGCAGTACTTC. Translated, it gives CASAGRRAAYEQYF.

The CDR3, as DNA: TGTGCCAGCAGTGCCCAGACTGGCTACGAGCAGTACTTC. Protein sequence: CASSAQTGYEQYF. V is TRBV12-3 or TRBV12-4 and J is TRBJ2-7; D not resolved. The CDR3 runs 13 residues. The V end was cut by 5 bases, the J end by 3 bases, with 11 bases between.

The chain is built from TRBV6-5 and TRBJ2-1, with 12 nucleotides matching TRBD2. There are 16 residues in the CDR3. Germline lookup yields CDR1 MNHEY and CDR2 SVGAGI. Losses at the gene ends were 4 bases for V and 8 bases for J; bases not matched to a gene: 9. The CDR3 loop is CASSSPLAGGLYEQFF. The CDR3 DNA reads as TGTGCCAGCAGTTCCCCACTAGCGGGGGGCCTATATGAGCAGTTCTTC.

The chain links TRBV6-2 or TRBV6-3 to TRBJ2-3; a possible D gene is TRBD1 (6 bases). The germline V gene encodes CDR1 MNHEY and CDR2 SVGEGT. CDR3 length: 16 amino acids. V was shortened by 5 bases and J by 0 bases, with 15 bases between the two germline ends. DNA for the CDR3: TGTGCCAGCAGTCAAATGACAGGCCCTAGCACAGATACGCAGTATTTT. Protein sequence: CASSQMTGPSTDTQYF.

The V and J genes are TRBV7-9 and TRBJ2-5, with 9 bases identical to TRBD1. CDR1 and CDR2 (germline): SEHNR, FQNEAQ (reference sequence). The CDR3 contains 14 residues. V shed 5 bases, J shed 5 bases, and the junction held 6 bases outside the gene matches. CDR3 protein: CASSPGTGIETQYF. For the CDR3, the DNA is TGTGCCAGCAGCCCCGGGACAGGGATTGAGACCCAGTACTTC.

The chain carries TRBV4-1 and TRBJ2-1; D not certain. V shed 0 bases and J shed 6 bases, with 12 bases lying between them. The CDR3 has 15 amino acids. The germline V gene has CDR1 MGHRA and CDR2 YSYEKL. The CDR3 reads CASSQDSGYVNEQFF. In DNA form, the CDR3 reads TGCGCCAGCAGCCAAGATTCAGGTTACGTCAATGAGCAGTTCTTC.

The V and J genes are TRBV12-3 or TRBV12-4 and TRBJ2-1, with D perhaps assigned TRBD1 or TRBD2 (5 bases each). The V gene lost 1 base and the J gene lost 6 bases, with 16 bases spanning the gap. The CDR3 totals 16 residues. The CDR3 DNA reads as TGTGCCAGCAGTTTAGGAGGGGCAGGGCGTATCAATGAGCAGTTCTTC. Its protein is CASSLGGAGRINEQFF.

This clonotype was seen only a few times. The gene calls are TRBV6-5 and TRBJ1-4; D call uncertain. Trimming shortened V by 6 bases and J by 2 bases, and 16 bases separated the two germline ends. Looked up from germline, CDR1 is MNHEY and CDR2 is SVGAGI. The CDR3 contains 16 residues. This CDR3 is CASRSRAQRTNEKLFF. Written as DNA, the CDR3 is TGTGCCAGCAGAAGCCGGGCCCAGCGGACTAATGAAAAACTGTTTTTT.

The chain is built from TRBV2 and TRBJ2-5; the D gene is possibly TRBD1 (6 bases). V lost 7 bases to trimming and J lost 3 bases, with 12 bases between them. The CDR3 length is 13 residues. Germline CDR1 is SNHLY and CDR2 is FYNNEI. The CDR3 DNA sequence: TGTGCCAGCAACGGACAGCTGAAAGAGACCCAGTACTTC. Protein product: CASNGQLKETQYF.

This clonotype was observed at least ten times. The chain combines TRBV14 with TRBJ2-2; 12 bases line up with TRBD1. CDR1 SGHDN and CDR2 FVKESK come from the germline V gene. The CDR3 sequence is 16 residues long. Unmatched junction bases numbered 4, after V lost 3 bases and J lost 5 bases. CDR3 sequence (DNA): TGTGCCAGCAGCCAGGGACAGGGGGCACGGACCGGGGAGCTGTTTTTT. Translating gives CASSQGQGARTGELFF.

This chain joins TRBV5-6 and TRBJ1-5; D remains unclear. CDR1 SGHDT and CDR2 YYEEEE come from the germline V gene. The CDR3 is 14 residues long. V lost 0 bases to trimming and J lost 7 bases, with 11 bases between them. Here the CDR3 DNA reads TGTGCCAGCAGCTTGGCCGGCCCAGCCCAGCCCCAGCATTTT. Its protein is CASSLAGPAQPQHF.

This chain connects TRBV12-3 or TRBV12-4 to TRBJ2-3; TRBD1 agrees at 9 bases. The CDR3 contains 16 residues. The J segment lost 4 bases and the V segment lost 8 bases, leaving 13 bases of the junction unmatched. This CDR3 is CASGIFGTGSPDTQYF. CDR3 in DNA: TGTGCCAGCGGAATTTTCGGGACAGGGAGTCCAGATACGCAGTATTTT.

The chain carries TRBV3-1 and TRBJ1-2; 8 bases line up with TRBD1. This CDR3 contains 14 residues. CDR1 and CDR2 from the germline V gene are LGHDT and YNNKEL (reference sequence). The V segment lost 4 bases and the J segment 6 bases; nucleotides outside the gene matches: 7. This CDR3 reads CASSPQQGVNGYTF. The CDR3 DNA sequence: TGTGCCAGCAGCCCTCAACAGGGGGTTAATGGCTACACCTTC.

The chain combines TRBV7-9 with TRBJ2-7; weak D call: TRBD1 (5 bases). Germline CDR1 SEHNR, CDR2 FQNEAQ (reference sequence). There are 14 residues in the CDR3. Trimming pared 4 bases from V and 3 bases from J, leaving 13 bases between. Here the CDR3 reads CASSSQTVSYEQYF. The CDR3 DNA reads TGTGCCAGCAGCTCCCAGACAGTAAGCTACGAGCAGTACTTC.

The rearrangement joins TRBV12-3 or TRBV12-4 to TRBJ2-7; D unresolved. V was clipped by 1 base and J by 2 bases, with 6 bases between them. This CDR3 has 13 residues. CDR3 sequence (DNA): TGTGCCAGCAGTTTAGTACGGACCTACGAGCAGTACTTC. This sequence encodes CASSLVRTYEQYF.

The table lists this clonotype with a few counts. The chain links TRBV28 to TRBJ2-3; TRBD1 matches 9 bases. V lost 5 bases to trimming and J lost 5 bases; unmatched junction nucleotides: 11. CDR3 length equals 16 residues. Germline CDR1 reads MDHEN; CDR2 reads SYDVKM. The chain's CDR3 is CASSGRTGDVGDTQYF. DNA for the CDR3: TGTGCCAGCAGTGGCAGGACAGGGGATGTTGGAGATACGCAGTATTTT.

J is TRBJ2-7 and V is TRBV6-5, with 7 nucleotides matching TRBD1. The CDR3 covers 15 residues. Germline V gene lookup returns CDR1 MNHEY and CDR2 SVGAGI. The V and J ends lost 7 bases and 1 base, in that order; junction bases with no gene match: 10. CDR3 region: CASTSHWTGSYEQYF. The CDR3 DNA reads as TGTGCCAGCACTTCCCATTGGACAGGATCCTACGAGCAGTACTTC.

The chain links TRBV12-3 or TRBV12-4 to TRBJ2-2; tentative D call: TRBD2 (6 bases). V was cut by 3 bases and J by 8 bases, with 13 bases left in between. CDR3 length: 14 amino acids. CDR3: CASSFGGKLGELFF. For the CDR3, the DNA is TGTGCCAGCAGTTTTGGGGGGAAATTAGGGGAGCTGTTTTTT.

The chain uses TRBV6-1 and TRBJ2-4; TRBD2 might be the D (5 bases). This CDR3 contains 17 residues. The ends were cut back, 5 bases at V and 0 bases at J, with 17 bases in the middle. Germline CDR1 MNHNS, CDR2 SASEGT. In nucleotides, the CDR3 is TGTGCCAGCAGTCCCGACGGAGCGGCACTAGCCAAAAACATTCAGTACTTC. It codes for CASSPDGAALAKNIQYF.

The rearrangement uses TRBV18 and TRBJ2-7, with TRBD2 matching over 9 bases. The CDR3 is 16 residues long. The V gene end was trimmed by 4 bases and the J gene end by 3 bases; junction bases not matched to a gene: 10. Germline values: CDR1 KGHSH, CDR2 LQKENI. The chain's CDR3 is CASSQPLAGLIYEQYF. CDR3 bases: TGTGCCAGCTCACAACCACTAGCGGGCCTCATCTACGAGCAGTACTTC. Full variable domain (missing parts from reference TRBV18 and TRBJ2-7): NAGVMQNPRHLVRRRGQEARLRCSPMKGHSHVYWYRQLPEEGLKFMVYLQKENIIDESGMPKERFSAEFPKEGPSILRIQQVVRGDSAAYFCASSQPLAGLIYEQYFGPGTRLTVT.

The rearrangement uses TRBV27 and TRBJ1-6; D uncertain. The CDR3 runs 14 residues. Germline assignment: CDR1 MNHEY and CDR2 SMNVEV (reference sequence). Trimming took off 6 bases at V and 6 bases at J, with 12 bases between the two ends. The CDR3 loop is CASRGIGRNSPLHF. For the CDR3, the DNA is TGTGCCAGCAGGGGTATTGGCCGTAATTCACCCCTCCACTTT.

This clonotype was seen a handful of times. This chain uses TRBV14 with TRBJ2-3; D is undetermined. The CDR3 totals 14 residues. Trimming removed 0 bases from V and 6 bases from J, with 10 bases in between. In germline, CDR1 is SGHDN, CDR2 FVKESK. CDR3: CASSQDPLMDTQYF. The DNA of the CDR3 is TGTGCCAGCAGCCAAGATCCCTTAATGGATACGCAGTATTTT.

J is TRBJ2-7 and V is TRBV18; 14 bases are shared with TRBD2. This CDR3 region has 20 residues. The germline V gene encodes CDR1 KGHSH and CDR2 LQKENI. Trimming cost V 2 bases and J 4 bases; bases outside gene matches: 16. In DNA form, the CDR3 reads TGTGCCAGCTCACCAGTTGGTCAGACGAGGGGACTAGCGGGAGTTTACGAGCAGTACTTC. It encodes CASSPVGQTRGLAGVYEQYF.

The table lists this clonotype with many counts. This rearrangement joins TRBV7-2 to TRBJ2-7; TRBD1 matches 11 bases. The CDR3 is 17 amino acids. J lost 2 bases, V lost 2 bases, and 8 bases had no gene match. Germline V gives CDR1 SGHTA, CDR2 FQGNSA. CDR3: CASSLPGRTGGPYEQYF. The CDR3 bases are TGTGCCAGCAGCTTACCCGGGCGGACAGGGGGCCCCTACGAGCAGTACTTC.

The gene calls are TRBV28 and TRBJ2-1; 8 bases are shared with TRBD1. Germline V gives CDR1 MDHEN, CDR2 SYDVKM. With V trimmed by 7 bases and J by 5 bases, 10 bases remained unmatched. The CDR3 has 15 residues. In DNA form, the CDR3 reads TGTGCCAGCACCAAACTGGACAGGGCCAACAATGAGCAGTTCTTC. Translation: CASTKLDRANNEQFF.